A selection of T cell receptor beta chains follows, all from one sample in a study of OX40 agonist ivuxolimab in advanced cancers. Profiling relied on immunoSEQ multiplex PCR, and the TCRdb table lists in-frame clones only, not all of them. The table shows 45,000 to 60,000 clones, with approximately 92% occurring only once. The sequencing used CD4+ or CD8+ T cells sorted from blood, collected in a trial of the OX40 agonist ivuxolimab. These receptors were collected from an adult with an advanced solid tumor such as melanoma, head and neck, liver or kidney cancer. Both conserved end residues are part of each CDR3. The D gene is left open where the match is weak. A row's size may be missing; if present it is once, few, many or a size class.

size,V,J,D,CDR3,DNA
.,TRBV13,TRBJ2-2,.,CASSDREISNTGELFF,TGTGCCAGCAGCGACCGGGAGATTTCGAACACCGGGGAGCTGTTTTTT
.,TRBV6-5,TRBJ2-7,TRBD1,CASSSQGEEQYF,TGTGCCAGCAGTTCCCAGGGGGAAGAGCAGTACTTC
.,TRBV7-9,TRBJ2-7,.,CASSLEGFLYEQYF,TGTGCCAGCAGCTTAGAAGGCTTCCTCTACGAGCAGTACTTC
few,TRBV7-8,TRBJ2-7,.,CASSPGIREQYF,TGTGCCAGCAGCCCCGGGATCCGGGAGCAGTACTTC
few,TRBV6-5,TRBJ1-1,.,CASSYVPGQGAGEAFF,TGTGCCAGCAGTTACGTCCCGGGACAAGGTGCCGGAGAAGCTTTCTTT
.,TRBV9,TRBJ2-1,.,CASSAFDAGGTNEQFF,TGTGCCAGCAGCGCTTTCGATGCGGGTGGGACCAATGAGCAGTTCTTC
.,TRBV28,TRBJ1-5,TRBD1,CASSFLGTGLDQPQHF,TGTGCCAGCAGTTTTTTAGGGACAGGGTTGGATCAGCCCCAGCATTTT
once,TRBV4-3,TRBJ2-7,.,CASSQEARTVTYEQYF,TGCGCCAGCAGCCAAGAGGCACGGACCGTGACCTACGAGCAGTACTTC
.,TRBV5-6,TRBJ2-3,TRBD2,CASSLSLAGGEGTDTQYF,TGTGCCAGCAGCTTGTCCCTAGCGGGAGGGGAGGGGACAGATACGCAGTATTTT
.,TRBV5-1,TRBJ1-1,TRBD1,CASSPGTGGLIGTEAFF,TGCGCCAGCAGCCCCGGGACAGGGGGCTTGATTGGCACTGAAGCTTTCTTT
.,TRBV27,TRBJ2-7,.,CASSLSPGTIPYEQYF,TGTGCCAGCAGTTTATCCCCTGGGACAATACCCTACGAGCAGTACTTC
.,TRBV7-9,TRBJ2-4,TRBD2,CATTSGIAKNIQYF,TGTGCCACTACTAGCGGTATAGCCAAAAACATTCAGTACTTC
.,TRBV7-2,TRBJ1-5,TRBD1,CASSLGTGVQPQHF,TGTGCCAGCAGCTTAGGTACAGGGGTACAGCCCCAGCATTTT